The T cell receptor (beta chain) under discussion was sequenced for a study of graft-versus-host responses after intestinal transplantation. Study-level information: Recipients had transplants, and these were multivisceral, liver-intestinal, or isolated intestinal.

This clone was recorded once. Antigen: not known. Here immunoSEQ multiplex PCR was the method, and the copy in TCRdb shows in-frame clones only, minus some. Here the sample spans around 100,000 clones, about 90% being singletons. Study findings and constraints: The study found high graft-versus-host to host-versus-graft clonal ratios in allografts of patients with graft-donor T cell macrochimerism. An association linked early post-transplant HvG declines with peak circulating GvH clone levels.

The CDR3 has 16 amino acids. Trimming removed 2 bases from V and 5 bases from J, with 20 bases in between. Germline V lookup: CDR1 SGHTS, CDR2 YDEGEE. V usage is TRBV5-8 and J usage is TRBJ2-7, with D possibly TRBD2 on 6 matching bases. The TCR originated in a human donor who was the organ donor for an intestinal transplant. Here the sequenced sample was unstimulated CD4+ T cells sorted from spleen or lymph node cells, taken before transplant. CDR3 in amino acids: CASSFVVAGPSNEQYF. For the CDR3, the DNA is TGTGCCAGCAGCTTCGTGGTCGCGGGGCCGTCCAACGAGCAGTACTTC.